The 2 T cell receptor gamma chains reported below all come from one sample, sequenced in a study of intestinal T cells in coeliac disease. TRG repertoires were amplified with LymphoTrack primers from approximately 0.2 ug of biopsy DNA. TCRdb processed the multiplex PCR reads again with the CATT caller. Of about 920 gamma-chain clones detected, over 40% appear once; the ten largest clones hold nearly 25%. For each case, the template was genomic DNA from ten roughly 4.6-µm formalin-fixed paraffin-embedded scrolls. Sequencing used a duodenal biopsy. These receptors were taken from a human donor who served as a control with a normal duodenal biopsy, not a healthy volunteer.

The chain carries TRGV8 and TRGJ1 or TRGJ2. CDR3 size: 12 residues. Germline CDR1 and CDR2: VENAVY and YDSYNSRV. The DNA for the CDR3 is TGTGCACCTGGGCTGAATTATTATAAGAAACTCTTT. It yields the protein CAPGLNYYKKLF.

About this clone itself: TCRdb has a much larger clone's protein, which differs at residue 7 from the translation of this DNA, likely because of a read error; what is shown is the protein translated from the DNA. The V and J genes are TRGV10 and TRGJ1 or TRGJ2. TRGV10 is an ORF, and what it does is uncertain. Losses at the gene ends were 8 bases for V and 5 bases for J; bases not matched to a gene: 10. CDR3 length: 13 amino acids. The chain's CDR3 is CAAWDSEDYKKLF. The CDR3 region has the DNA TGTGCTGCGTGGGATTCCGAGGATTATAAGAAACTCTTT.